This T cell receptor beta chain was sequenced for a study of blood T cell repertoires in COVID-19. Using immunoSEQ multiplex PCR, the repertoire was profiled, and TCRdb retains in-frame clones only, with some absent. The top ten hold about 10% of the sample, which has over 250,000 clones, 80% to 90% seen once. CDR1 MNHEY and CDR2 SVGAGI come from the germline V gene. This CDR3 contains 14 residues. V lost 5 bases and J lost 4, with 14 bases in between. This clone showed up just once. The V call is TRBV6-5, the J call TRBJ1-2; D might be TRBD1 (5 bases). The sample comprised peripheral blood. The sequence derives from a woman in her 70s with COVID-19, enrolled during active disease. CDR3 sequence reads: CASSTGTKAYGYTF. The CDR3 nucleotides read TGTGCCAGCAGTACCGGGACTAAAGCCTATGGCTACACCTTC.